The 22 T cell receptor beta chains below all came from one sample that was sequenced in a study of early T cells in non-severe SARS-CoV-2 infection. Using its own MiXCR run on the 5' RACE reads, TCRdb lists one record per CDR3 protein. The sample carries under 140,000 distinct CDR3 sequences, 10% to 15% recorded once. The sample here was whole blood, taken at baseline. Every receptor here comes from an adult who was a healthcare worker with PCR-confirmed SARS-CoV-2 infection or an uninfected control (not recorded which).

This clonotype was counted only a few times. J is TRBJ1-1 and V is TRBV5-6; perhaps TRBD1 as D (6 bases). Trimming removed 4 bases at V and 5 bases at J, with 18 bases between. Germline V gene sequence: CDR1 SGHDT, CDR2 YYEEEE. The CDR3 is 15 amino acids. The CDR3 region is CASSRGGRGWTEAFF. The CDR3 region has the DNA TGTGCCAGCAGCCGGGGCGGCAGGGGTTGGACTGAAGCTTTCTTT.

The DNA of the CDR3 is TGTGCCAGCAGCTTAGGACGGACCCTAGGGTACTTC. Protein sequence: CASSLGRTLGYF. This sequence joins TRBV7-2 and TRBJ2-7; D is undetermined. The CDR3 spans 12 residues. Trimming shortened V by 1 base and J by 12 bases, and 13 bases separated the two germline ends. In germline, CDR1 is SGHTA, CDR2 FQGNSA.

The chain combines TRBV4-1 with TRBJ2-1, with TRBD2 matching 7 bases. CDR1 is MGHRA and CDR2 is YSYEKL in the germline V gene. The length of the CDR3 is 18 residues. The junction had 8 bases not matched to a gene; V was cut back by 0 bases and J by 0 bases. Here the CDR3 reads CASSQDPAGDSSYNEQFF. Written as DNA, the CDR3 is TGCGCCAGCAGCCAAGACCCCGCGGGAGATAGCTCCTACAATGAGCAGTTCTTC.

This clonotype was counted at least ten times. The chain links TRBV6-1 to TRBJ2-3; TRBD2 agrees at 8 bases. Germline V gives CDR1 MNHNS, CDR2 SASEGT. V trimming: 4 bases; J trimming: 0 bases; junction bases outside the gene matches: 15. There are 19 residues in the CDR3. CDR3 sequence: CASSAPGSRLARSTDTQYF. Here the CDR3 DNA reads TGTGCCAGCAGTGCCCCCGGATCTCGACTAGCGCGTAGCACAGATACGCAGTATTTT.

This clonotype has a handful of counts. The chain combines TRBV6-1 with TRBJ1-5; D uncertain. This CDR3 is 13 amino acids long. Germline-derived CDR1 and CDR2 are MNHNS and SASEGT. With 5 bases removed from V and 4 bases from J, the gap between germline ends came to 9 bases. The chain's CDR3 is CASSLHTNQPQHF. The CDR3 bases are TGTGCCAGCAGTCTTCACACTAATCAGCCCCAGCATTTT.

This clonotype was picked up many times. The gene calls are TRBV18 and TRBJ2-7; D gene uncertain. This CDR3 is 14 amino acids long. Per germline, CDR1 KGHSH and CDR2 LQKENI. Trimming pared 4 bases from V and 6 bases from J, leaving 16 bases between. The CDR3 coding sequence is TGTGCCAGCTCACGAATACCCCAAGTAGTCGAGCAGTACTTC. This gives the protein CASSRIPQVVEQYF.

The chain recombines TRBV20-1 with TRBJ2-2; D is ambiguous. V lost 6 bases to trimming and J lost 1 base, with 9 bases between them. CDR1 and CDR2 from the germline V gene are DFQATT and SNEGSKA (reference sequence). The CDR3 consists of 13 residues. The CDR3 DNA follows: TGCAGTGCCAACTACTGGAACACCGGGGAGCTGTTTTTT. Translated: CSANYWNTGELFF.

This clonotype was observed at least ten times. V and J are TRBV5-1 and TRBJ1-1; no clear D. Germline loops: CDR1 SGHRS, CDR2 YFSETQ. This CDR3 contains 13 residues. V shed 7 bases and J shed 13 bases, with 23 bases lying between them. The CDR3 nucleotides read TGCGCCAGCCAACCTGGATCCTCCGCTGACGTTTTCTTT. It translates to CASQPGSSADVFF.

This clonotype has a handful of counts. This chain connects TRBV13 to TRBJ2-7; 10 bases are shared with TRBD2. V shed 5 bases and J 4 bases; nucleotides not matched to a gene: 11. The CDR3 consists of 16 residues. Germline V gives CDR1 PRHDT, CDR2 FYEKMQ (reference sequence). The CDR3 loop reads CASSTRSGGPSYEQYF. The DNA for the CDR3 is TGTGCCAGCAGCACACGTAGCGGGGGGCCCAGTTACGAGCAGTACTTC.

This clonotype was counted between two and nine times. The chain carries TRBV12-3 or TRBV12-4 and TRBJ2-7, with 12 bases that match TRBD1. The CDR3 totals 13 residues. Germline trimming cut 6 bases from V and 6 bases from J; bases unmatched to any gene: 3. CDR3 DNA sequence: TGTGCCAGCAGGGGACAGGGGGCCTCCGAGCAGTACTTC. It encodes CASRGQGASEQYF.

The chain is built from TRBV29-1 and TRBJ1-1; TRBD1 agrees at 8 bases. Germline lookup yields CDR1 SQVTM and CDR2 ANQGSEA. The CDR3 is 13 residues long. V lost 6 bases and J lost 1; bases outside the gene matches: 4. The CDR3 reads CSVQGQANTEAFF. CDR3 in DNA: TGCAGCGTCCAGGGACAGGCGAACACTGAAGCTTTCTTT.

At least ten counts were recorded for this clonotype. The CDR3 coding sequence is TGTGCCAGCAGAACTCCCGGGGGTATGTACGAGCAGTACTTC. Its translation is CASRTPGGMYEQYF. The chain has TRBV27 and TRBJ2-7; TRBD2 is a possible D gene (6 bases). Germline V gives CDR1 MNHEY, CDR2 SMNVEV (reference sequence). This CDR3 contains 14 residues. The V gene lost 6 bases and the J gene lost 4 bases, with 16 bases spanning the gap.

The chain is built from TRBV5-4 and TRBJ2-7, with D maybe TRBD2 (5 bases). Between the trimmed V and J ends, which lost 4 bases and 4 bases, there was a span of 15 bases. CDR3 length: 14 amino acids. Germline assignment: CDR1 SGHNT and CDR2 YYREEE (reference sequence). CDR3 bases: TGTGCCAGCAGCCCAGACCCCGGGAATTACGAGCAGTACTTC. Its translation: CASSPDPGNYEQYF.

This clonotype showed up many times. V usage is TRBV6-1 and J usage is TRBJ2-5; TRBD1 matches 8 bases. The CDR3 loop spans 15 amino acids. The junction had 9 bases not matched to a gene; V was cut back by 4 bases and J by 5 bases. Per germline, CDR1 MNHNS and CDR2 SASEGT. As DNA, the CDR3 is TGTGCCAGCAGTGGATGGGACAGGATCTATGAGACCCAGTACTTC. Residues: CASSGWDRIYETQYF.

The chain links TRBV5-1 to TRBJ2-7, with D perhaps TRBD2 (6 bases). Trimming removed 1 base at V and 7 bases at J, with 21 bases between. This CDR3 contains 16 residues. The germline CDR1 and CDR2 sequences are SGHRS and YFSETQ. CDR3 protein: CASSLPGTSGLIEQYF. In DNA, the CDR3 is TGCGCCAGCAGCTTGCCCGGGACTTCGGGTCTTATAGAGCAGTACTTC.

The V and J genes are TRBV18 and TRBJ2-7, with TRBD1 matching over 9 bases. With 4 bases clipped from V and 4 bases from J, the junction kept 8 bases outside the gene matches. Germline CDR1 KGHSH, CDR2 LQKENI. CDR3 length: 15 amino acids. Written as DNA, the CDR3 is TGTGCCAGCTCACTCGCCGGGACAGGGAAGTACGAGCAGTACTTC. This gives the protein CASSLAGTGKYEQYF.

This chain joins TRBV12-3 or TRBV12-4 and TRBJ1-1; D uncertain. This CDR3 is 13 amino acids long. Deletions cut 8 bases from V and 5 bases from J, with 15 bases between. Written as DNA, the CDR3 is TGTGCCAGCGGACTGGTATTAAGAACTGAAGCTTTCTTT. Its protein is CASGLVLRTEAFF.

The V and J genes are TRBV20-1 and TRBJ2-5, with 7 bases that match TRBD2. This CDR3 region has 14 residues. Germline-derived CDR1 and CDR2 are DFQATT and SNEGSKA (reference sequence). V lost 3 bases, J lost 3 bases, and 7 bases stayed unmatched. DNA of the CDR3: TGCAGTGCTAGGTCCAGACGGGGGGAAGAGACCCAGTACTTC. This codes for CSARSRRGEETQYF.

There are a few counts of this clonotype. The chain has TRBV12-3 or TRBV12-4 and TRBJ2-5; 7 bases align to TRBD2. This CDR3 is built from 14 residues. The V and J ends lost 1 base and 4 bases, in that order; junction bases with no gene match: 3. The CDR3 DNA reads TGTGCCAGCAGTTTAGAACCGGGGGGAGAGACCCAGTACTTC. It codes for CASSLEPGGETQYF.

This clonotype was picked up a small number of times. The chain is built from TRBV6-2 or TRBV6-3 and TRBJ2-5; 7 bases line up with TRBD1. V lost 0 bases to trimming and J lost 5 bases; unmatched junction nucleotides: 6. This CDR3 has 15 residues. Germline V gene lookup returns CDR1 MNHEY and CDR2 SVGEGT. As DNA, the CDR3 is TGTGCCAGCAGTTACTCGGCCAGGGGGTCCGAGACCCAGTACTTC. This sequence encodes CASSYSARGSETQYF.

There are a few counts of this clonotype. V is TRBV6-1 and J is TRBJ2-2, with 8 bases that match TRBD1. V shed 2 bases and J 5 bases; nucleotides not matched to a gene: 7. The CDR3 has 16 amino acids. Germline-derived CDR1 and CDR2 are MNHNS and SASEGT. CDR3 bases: TGTGCCAGCAGTGAAAGGCAGGGGGCGGCGACCGGGGAGCTGTTTTTT. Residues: CASSERQGAATGELFF.

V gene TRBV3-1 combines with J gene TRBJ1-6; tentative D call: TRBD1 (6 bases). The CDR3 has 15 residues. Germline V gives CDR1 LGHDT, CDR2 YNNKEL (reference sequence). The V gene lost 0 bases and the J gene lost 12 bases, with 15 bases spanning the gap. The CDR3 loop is CASSQDSQGRGPLHF. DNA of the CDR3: TGTGCCAGCAGCCAAGATTCACAGGGACGCGGACCCCTCCACTTT.